This is a list of T cell receptor beta chains from one sample in a study of metastatic and nonmetastatic thyroid tumors. TCRdb re-called clones from the PCR reads using MiXCR. Here the sample spans tens of thousands of clones, under 15% being singletons. Sequencing was performed on tumor tissue. These TCRs come from a female donor with papillary thyroid cancer or a benign thyroid nodule (not recorded which). Some clones in this sample may be carry-over from other donors' samples. The CDR3 runs from the conserved cysteine through the conserved F or W. Each record gives: J gene, CDR3 length, V gene, D gene, clone size, CDR3 DNA, CDR3 protein. D genes are given only for firm matches. Only some rows state a clone size, as once, few, many or a class for expanded clones.

j_call: TRBJ1-2
cdr3_length: 15
v_call: TRBV10-3
d_call: TRBD1
clone_size: .
cdr3_nt: TGTGCCATCAGTGGCGGACAGGGGAGTCCGGATGGCTACACCTTC
cdr3_aa: CAISGGQGSPDGYTF

j_call: TRBJ2-1
cdr3_length: 13
v_call: TRBV20-1
d_call: TRBD2
clone_size: many
cdr3_nt: TGCAGTGCTAGAGGACTAGCGGGCAATGAGCAGTTCTTC
cdr3_aa: CSARGLAGNEQFF

j_call: TRBJ2-1
cdr3_length: 20
v_call: TRBV28
d_call: TRBD2
clone_size: few
cdr3_nt: TGTGCCAGCAGGGGACAGGGAAGGACTAGCGGGAGGGAATCCTACAATGAGCAGTTCTTC
cdr3_aa: CASRGQGRTSGRESYNEQFF

j_call: TRBJ1-3
cdr3_length: 15
v_call: TRBV7-6
d_call: .
clone_size: many
cdr3_nt: TGTGCCAGCAGCTCCAGGGAGCTCTCTGGAAACACCATATATTTT
cdr3_aa: CASSSRELSGNTIYF

j_call: TRBJ2-2
cdr3_length: 13
v_call: TRBV3-1
d_call: .
clone_size: many
cdr3_nt: TGTGCCAGCAGCCAAGGCCGGACCGGGGAGCTGTTTTTT
cdr3_aa: CASSQGRTGELFF

j_call: TRBJ2-7
cdr3_length: 13
v_call: TRBV12-3/TRBV12-4
d_call: .
clone_size: many
cdr3_nt: TGTGCCAGCAGTTTAGCTCCTCGGGACCACCTGCACTTC
cdr3_aa: CASSLAPRDHLHF

j_call: TRBJ1-4
cdr3_length: 14
v_call: TRBV28
d_call: TRBD1
clone_size: many
cdr3_nt: TGTGCCAGCAGTGGACAGGAGCCGGATGAAAAACTGTTTTTT
cdr3_aa: CASSGQEPDEKLFF

j_call: TRBJ2-7
cdr3_length: 14
v_call: TRBV2
d_call: TRBD1
clone_size: many
cdr3_nt: TGTGCCAGCAGTGTAGGGACAGTCATGAACGAGCAGTACTTC
cdr3_aa: CASSVGTVMNEQYF

j_call: TRBJ2-6
cdr3_length: 14
v_call: TRBV5-6
d_call: TRBD1
clone_size: .
cdr3_nt: TGTGCCAGCAGCAATACCAGGGGGTCCTACGTCCTGACTTTC
cdr3_aa: CASSNTRGSYVLTF

j_call: TRBJ1-1
cdr3_length: 18
v_call: TRBV19
d_call: .
clone_size: .
cdr3_nt: TGTGCCAGTGGTATCAGACAATCAAGAGGCCACATGAACACTGAAGCTTTCTTT
cdr3_aa: CASGIRQSRGHMNTEAFF

j_call: TRBJ2-7
cdr3_length: 14
v_call: TRBV11-2
d_call: TRBD2
clone_size: many
cdr3_nt: TGTGCCAGCAGCTTAAGGTGGGAGGGTCAGGAGCAGTACTTC
cdr3_aa: CASSLRWEGQEQYF

j_call: TRBJ2-1
cdr3_length: 16
v_call: TRBV6-5
d_call: TRBD2
clone_size: .
cdr3_nt: TGTGCGAGCAGTTACTCCCCACCGGGACTAGCGGATGAGCAGTTCTTC
cdr3_aa: CASSYSPPGLADEQFF

j_call: TRBJ2-2
cdr3_length: 19
v_call: TRBV11-2
d_call: TRBD1
clone_size: few
cdr3_nt: TGTGCCAGCAGCCGTGACGGAATGGCCTGGGACAGGAACACCGGGGAGCTGTTTTTT
cdr3_aa: CASSRDGMAWDRNTGELFF

j_call: TRBJ2-3
cdr3_length: 14
v_call: TRBV6-5
d_call: .
clone_size: many
cdr3_nt: TGTGCCAGCAGTTACCCTGGGAGCACAGATACGCAGTATTTT
cdr3_aa: CASSYPGSTDTQYF

j_call: TRBJ2-1
cdr3_length: 14
v_call: TRBV28
d_call: .
clone_size: many
cdr3_nt: TGTGCCAGCAGTTTTTTATCCGGTACGGATGAGCAGTTCTTC
cdr3_aa: CASSFLSGTDEQFF

j_call: TRBJ1-3
cdr3_length: 15
v_call: TRBV19
d_call: .
clone_size: many
cdr3_nt: TGTGCCAGTAGTATACCAGGAAGCGGAGGAAACACCATATATTTT
cdr3_aa: CASSIPGSGGNTIYF

j_call: TRBJ2-7
cdr3_length: 14
v_call: TRBV20-1
d_call: .
clone_size: .
cdr3_nt: TGCAGTGCTAGAGATCTGGAGGGGGGATGTGAGCAGTACTTC
cdr3_aa: CSARDLEGGCEQYF

j_call: TRBJ2-1
cdr3_length: 12
v_call: TRBV27
d_call: .
clone_size: many
cdr3_nt: TGTGCCAGCAGTTTTTTAGGTACTGAGCAGTTCTTC
cdr3_aa: CASSFLGTEQFF

j_call: TRBJ1-5
cdr3_length: 14
v_call: TRBV27
d_call: .
clone_size: many
cdr3_nt: TGTGCCAGCAGTTCCGGAGCAGGGCGGCAGCCCCAGCATTTT
cdr3_aa: CASSSGAGRQPQHF

j_call: TRBJ2-7
cdr3_length: 15
v_call: TRBV2
d_call: .
clone_size: many
cdr3_nt: TGTGCCAGCAGTGAATTGGTGGGGGGCTCCTACGAGCAGTACTTC
cdr3_aa: CASSELVGGSYEQYF

j_call: TRBJ1-5
cdr3_length: 14
v_call: TRBV20-1
d_call: .
clone_size: many
cdr3_nt: TGCAGTGCTAGGTCCAGGTTGAGCAATCAGCCCCAGCATTTT
cdr3_aa: CSARSRLSNQPQHF

j_call: TRBJ1-5
cdr3_length: 13
v_call: TRBV11-2
d_call: .
clone_size: many
cdr3_nt: TGTGCCAGCAGCCTTCTAATCAATCAGCCCCAGCATTTT
cdr3_aa: CASSLLINQPQHF

j_call: TRBJ2-1
cdr3_length: 15
v_call: TRBV5-1
d_call: .
clone_size: .
cdr3_nt: TGCGCCAGCAGCTTGGGGGCCCCTGAAGCCAATGAGCAGTTCTTC
cdr3_aa: CASSLGAPEANEQFF

j_call: TRBJ2-2
cdr3_length: 18
v_call: TRBV11-3
d_call: TRBD2
clone_size: many
cdr3_nt: TGTGCCAGCAGCTTAAGGGGAGGGAGCGGACGAAACACCGGGGAGCTGTTTTTT
cdr3_aa: CASSLRGGSGRNTGELFF

j_call: TRBJ2-3
cdr3_length: 15
v_call: TRBV11-2
d_call: TRBD1
clone_size: many
cdr3_nt: TGTGCCAGCAGGACTTGGGGGACAGGTACAGATACGCAGTATTTT
cdr3_aa: CASRTWGTGTDTQYF

j_call: TRBJ1-1
cdr3_length: 17
v_call: TRBV20-1
d_call: .
clone_size: many
cdr3_nt: TGCAGTGCTAGAGATACAAAAAGTTGGGGAATGAACACTGAAGCTTTCTTT
cdr3_aa: CSARDTKSWGMNTEAFF

j_call: TRBJ1-2
cdr3_length: 12
v_call: TRBV19
d_call: .
clone_size: many
cdr3_nt: TGTGCCAGTAAAACAGGTGACTATGGCTACACCTTC
cdr3_aa: CASKTGDYGYTF

j_call: TRBJ1-4
cdr3_length: 14
v_call: TRBV5-5
d_call: TRBD1
clone_size: .
cdr3_nt: TGTGCCAGCGGCCAGGGCAGGGGGTATGAAAAACTGTTTTTT
cdr3_aa: CASGQGRGYEKLFF

j_call: TRBJ1-2
cdr3_length: 15
v_call: TRBV6-1
d_call: .
clone_size: .
cdr3_nt: TGTGCCACTGCCGGGACACAAGACCCTCTCTATGGCTACACCTTC
cdr3_aa: CATAGTQDPLYGYTF

j_call: TRBJ2-7
cdr3_length: 17
v_call: TRBV20-1
d_call: .
clone_size: many
cdr3_nt: TGCAGTGCTAGGTCCTACCGGAAGACAGGTAGCTCCTACGAGCAGTACTTC
cdr3_aa: CSARSYRKTGSSYEQYF

j_call: TRBJ2-1
cdr3_length: 12
v_call: TRBV30
d_call: .
clone_size: .
cdr3_nt: TGTGCCTGGATCCCGGACTACAATGAGCAGTTCTTC
cdr3_aa: CAWIPDYNEQFF

j_call: TRBJ2-7
cdr3_length: 12
v_call: TRBV30
d_call: .
clone_size: once
cdr3_nt: TGTGCCTGGAGAGTGGGAGCGATTGAGCAGTACTTC
cdr3_aa: CAWRVGAIEQYF

j_call: TRBJ2-7
cdr3_length: 14
v_call: TRBV12-3/TRBV12-4
d_call: TRBD2
clone_size: few
cdr3_nt: TGTGCCGGCAGTTTACTAGCGGGAGCGTGGGAGCAGTACTTC
cdr3_aa: CAGSLLAGAWEQYF

j_call: TRBJ1-1
cdr3_length: 14
v_call: TRBV19
d_call: .
clone_size: .
cdr3_nt: TGTGCCAGTAGTATCAAGGGACCGAACACTGAAGCTTTATTT
cdr3_aa: CASSIKGPNTEALF

j_call: TRBJ1-1
cdr3_length: 13
v_call: TRBV9
d_call: .
clone_size: many
cdr3_nt: TGTGCCAGCAGCGTGGACTTGAACACTGAAGCTTTCTTT
cdr3_aa: CASSVDLNTEAFF

j_call: TRBJ2-5
cdr3_length: 14
v_call: TRBV11-3
d_call: .
clone_size: many
cdr3_nt: TGTGCCAGCACCTCGGACGGGTACCAAGAGACCCAGTACTTC
cdr3_aa: CASTSDGYQETQYF

j_call: TRBJ2-1
cdr3_length: 13
v_call: TRBV29-1
d_call: .
clone_size: many
cdr3_nt: TGCAGCGTTGAGAGTGTAAAATCCAATGAGCAGTTCTTC
cdr3_aa: CSVESVKSNEQFF

j_call: TRBJ2-5
cdr3_length: 12
v_call: TRBV11-2
d_call: .
clone_size: many
cdr3_nt: TGTGCCAGCAGCTTGACAGGAGAGACCCAGTACTTC
cdr3_aa: CASSLTGETQYF